This entry features one T cell receptor beta chain sequence. What it binds is not known. Germline values: CDR1 MNHEY, CDR2 SVGAGI. There are 13 residues in the CDR3. Trimming stripped 6 bases from V and 4 bases from J, with 9 bases between. Using viral peptide pools, the ViraFEST assay grew out antigen-specific CD4+ T cells prior to sequencing. Around day 10 of culture, CD4+ T cells were separated out. The vaccine given was either BNT162b2 or mRNA-1273, in two doses. About 2 million PBMC per well received 9 to 10 IU/ml IL-2 and 8 to 10 ug/ml peptides in culture. Sequencing used immunoSEQ multiplex PCR; TCRdb keeps in-frame clones, though not all of them. Of around 16,000 clones detected, almost 70% appear once; the ten largest clones hold roughly 9.2%. This sample stems from a study of vaccination effects on CD4 cells after COVID-19.

The chain combines TRBV6-5 with TRBJ2-2; D not certain. This material consisted of CD4+ T cells from PBMCs cultured with SARS-CoV-2 spike peptides, taken after COVID-19 vaccination. This TCR was sampled from a human donor who received a COVID-19 vaccine. The CDR3 coding sequence is TGTGCCAGCAGCCTAGAAGGCACCGGGGAGCTGTTTTTT. Amino acid sequence: CASSLEGTGELFF.